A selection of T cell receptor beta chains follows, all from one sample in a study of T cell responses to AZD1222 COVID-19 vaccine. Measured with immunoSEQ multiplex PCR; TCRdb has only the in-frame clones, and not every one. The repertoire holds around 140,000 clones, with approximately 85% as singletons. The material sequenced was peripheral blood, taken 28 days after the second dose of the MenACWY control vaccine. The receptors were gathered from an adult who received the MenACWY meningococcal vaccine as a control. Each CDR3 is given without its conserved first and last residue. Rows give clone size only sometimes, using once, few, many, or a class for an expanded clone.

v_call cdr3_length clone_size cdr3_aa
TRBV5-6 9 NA ASSLRETQY
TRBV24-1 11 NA ATSDTTRYEQF
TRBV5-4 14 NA ASRGPWTGRNYGYT
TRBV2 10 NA ASTFGNQPQH
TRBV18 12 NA ASSPNSDTGELF
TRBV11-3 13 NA ASSPRGAGTGELF
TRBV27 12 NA ASSLVQGAGGYT
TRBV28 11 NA ASSLEKENEQF
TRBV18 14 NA ASSPERTGAYNEQF
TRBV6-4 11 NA ASSRTGGQPQH
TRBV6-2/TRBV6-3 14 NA ASSTGQGHSNQPQH
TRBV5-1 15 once ASSLAIIGGRFYGYT
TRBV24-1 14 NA ATSDRTGGKIGEQF
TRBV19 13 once ASSIPGKFGNEQF
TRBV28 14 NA ASSSSGATTNEKLF
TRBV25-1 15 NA ASSKGQGAFSGNTIY
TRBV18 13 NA ASSPKGVGGNGYT
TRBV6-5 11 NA ASTQDSFGGYT
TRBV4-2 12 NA ASSQDGGSAEAF
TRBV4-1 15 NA ASSQGGRLGSNQPQH
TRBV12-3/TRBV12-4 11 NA ASSLQGDTEAF
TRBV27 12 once ASSLHNLNTEAF
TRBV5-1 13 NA ASSFRQGSDTEAF
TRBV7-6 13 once ASSLAGDSLYEQY
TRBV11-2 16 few ASSSNDGASSYNSPLH
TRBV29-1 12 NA SVEGTSAQETQY
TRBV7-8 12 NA ASSHGGPNTEAF
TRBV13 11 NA ASTSRKGLGYT
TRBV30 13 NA AWSGDRSSSTEAF
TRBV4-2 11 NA ASSQLGGTEAF
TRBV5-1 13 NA ASSLAGGNTGELF
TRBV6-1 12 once ASSEGPPRGSLH
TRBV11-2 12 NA ASSLDWAGVQAF
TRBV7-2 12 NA ASSANRGGTEAF
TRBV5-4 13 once ASSLDTSSGNTIY
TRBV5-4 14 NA ASSLGRGTVNEKLF
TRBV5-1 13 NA ASSLLGGLDTEAF
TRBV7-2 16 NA ASSLDPLRADSYNEQF
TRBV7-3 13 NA ASSLKGGWGTEAF
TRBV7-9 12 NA ASSPDIRFYEQY
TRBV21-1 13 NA ASSKERERDYGYT
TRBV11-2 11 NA ASWGQGGETQY
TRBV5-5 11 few ASSSRGFYGYT
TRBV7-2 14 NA ASSPLRATNTGELF
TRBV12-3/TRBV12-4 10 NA ACRGYTGELF
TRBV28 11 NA ASTGGSQNEQF
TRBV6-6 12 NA ASRKDRTYNEQF
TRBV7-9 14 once ASSYTSGTGGIGYT